The 10 T cell receptor beta chains given below trace back to one sample, sequenced in a study of T cell responses to AZD1222 COVID-19 vaccine. The table came from immunoSEQ multiplex PCR; TCRdb's copy has only in-frame clones and leaves some out. The sample carries roughly 90,000 clones, more than 70% recorded once. The material was peripheral blood, obtained 28 days after the second AZD1222 dose. The receptor source for this set is an adult who received the AZD1222 COVID-19 vaccine.

This chain connects TRBV27 to TRBJ1-1, with D perhaps matching TRBD1 (6 bases). The CDR3 contains 14 residues. Germline CDR1 is MNHEY and CDR2 is SMNVEV (reference sequence). V lost 4 bases and J lost 4, with 13 bases in between. The CDR3 reads CASSSNTGTTEAFF. As DNA, the CDR3 is TGTGCCAGCAGTTCAAATACAGGGACCACTGAAGCTTTCTTT.

The chain joins TRBV7-6 to TRBJ2-3, with 7 positions matching TRBD1. This CDR3 is 20 amino acids long. J was trimmed by 2 bases and V by 1 base; bases with no gene match: 18. Germline CDR1 and CDR2: SGHVS and FNYEAQ. The CDR3 DNA follows: TGTGCCAGCAGCTTAGTGGGGACGGACAGGCGCAGATCCTACACAGATACGCAGTATTTT. This gives the protein CASSLVGTDRRRSYTDTQYF.

This clone has only one observation. The chain employs TRBV27 and TRBJ2-2, with 10 nucleotides matching TRBD2. The germline gives CDR1 MNHEY, CDR2 SMNVEV (reference sequence). Unmatched junction bases numbered 6, after V lost 1 base and J lost 1 base. The CDR3 has 18 residues. The CDR3 reads CASSLLPSGGVNTGELFF. The CDR3, as DNA: TGTGCCAGCAGTTTATTACCCAGCGGGGGGGTGAACACCGGGGAGCTGTTTTTT.

The gene calls are TRBV7-9 and TRBJ2-7; D is uncertain. V was trimmed by 6 bases and J by 0 bases, leaving 3 bases between them. Per the germline V gene, CDR1 is SEHNR and CDR2 is FQNEAQ (reference sequence). The CDR3 covers 11 residues. The CDR3 reads CASSRSYEQYF. The CDR3 DNA reads as TGTGCCAGCAGTCGCTCCTACGAGCAGTACTTC.

This clone showed up just once. V and J are TRBV4-1 and TRBJ2-7; D unresolved. Germline V gene sequence: CDR1 MGHRA, CDR2 YSYEKL. V was pared by 0 bases and J by 3 bases, with 9 bases between. CDR3 size: 14 residues. In nucleotides, the CDR3 is TGCGCCAGCAGCCAAGATTCCAGGAACTACGAGCAGTACTTC. This encodes CASSQDSRNYEQYF.

This clone was counted a few times. The genes are TRBV6-1 and TRBJ1-5; D not resolved. The CDR3 consists of 16 residues. V was trimmed by 2 bases and J by 0 bases, leaving 11 bases between them. The V gene's germline CDR1 is MNHNS and CDR2 SASEGT. The CDR3 coding sequence is TGTGCCAGCAGTGAAATCTTCACCATTAGCAATCAGCCCCAGCATTTT. Its translation: CASSEIFTISNQPQHF.

V usage is TRBV10-1 and J usage is TRBJ1-1; 7 positions match TRBD1. Germline CDR1 is WNHNN and CDR2 is SYGVQD (reference sequence). The CDR3 is 15 residues long. Losses at the gene ends were 8 bases for V and 5 bases for J; bases not matched to a gene: 14. The CDR3 here is CASSTGNSDLTEAFF. The CDR3 DNA follows: TGCGCCAGCTCGACAGGGAACAGCGACCTTACTGAAGCTTTCTTT.

J is TRBJ1-2 and V is TRBV12-3 or TRBV12-4; no clear D gene. The CDR3 has 10 residues. V was shortened by 7 bases and J by 7 bases, with 7 bases between the two germline ends. In DNA, the CDR3 is TGTGCCAGCACCTACGCTGGCTACACCTTC. Its protein product is CASTYAGYTF.

The chain combines TRBV19 with TRBJ2-2; 8 nucleotides line up with TRBD1. V was pared by 4 bases and J by 7 bases, with 5 bases of the junction left unmatched. Per the germline V gene, CDR1 is LNHDA and CDR2 is SQIVND (reference sequence). The CDR3 is 14 residues long. The CDR3 DNA sequence: TGTGCCAGTAGTACGGACAGGGCCGGCGGGGAGCTGTTTTTT. It translates to CASSTDRAGGELFF.

The chain combines TRBV6-5 with TRBJ2-1; D is unresolved. CDR3 length: 15 amino acids. V was cut by 6 bases and J by 6 bases, with 18 bases left in between. Germline V lookup: CDR1 MNHEY, CDR2 SVGAGI. CDR3 in DNA: TGTGCCAGCAGCCCAATGGGCGGCGCCATCAATGAGCAGTTCTTC. Translation gives CASSPMGGAINEQFF.